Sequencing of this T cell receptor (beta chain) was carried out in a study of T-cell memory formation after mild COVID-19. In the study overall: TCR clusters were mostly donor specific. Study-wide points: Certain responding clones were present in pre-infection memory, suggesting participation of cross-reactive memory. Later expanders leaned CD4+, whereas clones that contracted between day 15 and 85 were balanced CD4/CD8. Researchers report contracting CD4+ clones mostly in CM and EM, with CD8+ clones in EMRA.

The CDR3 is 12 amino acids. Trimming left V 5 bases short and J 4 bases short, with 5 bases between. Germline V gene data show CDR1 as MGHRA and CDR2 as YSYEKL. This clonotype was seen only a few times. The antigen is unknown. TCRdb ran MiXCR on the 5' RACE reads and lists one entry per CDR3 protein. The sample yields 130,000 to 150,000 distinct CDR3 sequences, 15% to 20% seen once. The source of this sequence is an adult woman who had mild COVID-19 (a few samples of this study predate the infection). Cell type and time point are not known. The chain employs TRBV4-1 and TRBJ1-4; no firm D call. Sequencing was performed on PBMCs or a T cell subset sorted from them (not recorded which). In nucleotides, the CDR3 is TGCGCCAGCAGCTACCGTAATGAAAAACTGTTTTTT. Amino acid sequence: CASSYRNEKLFF.